A selection of T cell receptor beta chains follows, all from one sample in a study of TIL therapy for anti-PD-1-resistant metastatic lung cancer. Clones were read by immunoSEQ multiplex PCR, and TCRdb kept only the in-frame ones, dropping some. The profile shows over 20,000 clones, about two thirds of them singletons. This specimen consisted of tumor tissue, obtained at baseline. These receptors all stem from a person between 30 and 80 years old with non-small cell lung cancer. CDR3s include the opening cysteine and the closing phenylalanine or tryptophan. A D gene is named only where the DNA matches it firmly. Clone size appears in some rows only: once, few, many, or a class for an expanded clone.

V,size,J,D,DNA,CDR3
TRBV7-9,once,TRBJ2-7,.,TGTGCCACCAGGACCCCTCGGCACGAGCAGTACTTC,CATRTPRHEQYF
TRBV30,.,TRBJ1-6,.,TGTGCCTGGAGTGTGAGTGTCTCCTATAATTCACCCCTCCACTTT,CAWSVSVSYNSPLHF
TRBV27,.,TRBJ2-3,.,TGTGCCAGCAGCCTGGGCTACGGGGATATGAGGACAGATACGCAGTATTTT,CASSLGYGDMRTDTQYF
TRBV30,.,TRBJ1-3,.,TGTGCCTGGAGTCCCAGGCAACTGACGTTCTCTGGAAACACCATATATTTT,CAWSPRQLTFSGNTIYF
TRBV2,.,TRBJ2-4,.,TGTGCCAGCAGCGGGATTTCCATTCAGTACTTC,CASSGISIQYF
TRBV9,.,TRBJ1-1,.,TGTGCCAGCAGCCCGATGAACACTGAAGCTTTCTTT,CASSPMNTEAFF
TRBV27,.,TRBJ2-7,TRBD2,TGTGCCAGCAGTTTCAAGCGGGGATCCTCCTACGAGCAGTACTTC,CASSFKRGSSYEQYF
TRBV6-1,.,TRBJ2-7,.,TGTGCCAGCAGTGGAAGATCCTTGACAGTCCCCTACGAGCAGTACTTC,CASSGRSLTVPYEQYF
TRBV27,.,TRBJ2-7,.,TGTGCCAGCAGCCCTGCGGCTACTGACTACGAGCAGTACTTC,CASSPAATDYEQYF
TRBV4-2,.,TRBJ2-3,.,TGTGCCAGCAGCCAAGACGGCAGCACAGATACGCAGTATTTT,CASSQDGSTDTQYF
TRBV30,.,TRBJ1-6,.,TGTGCCTGGAGTAGTGGAAGTAATTCACCCCTCCACTTT,CAWSSGSNSPLHF
TRBV7-6,.,TRBJ2-2,TRBD2,TGTGCCAGCAGCTCTGGAGGGACTAGCGGGGAAGGGGAGCTGTTTTTT,CASSSGGTSGEGELFF
TRBV29-1,.,TRBJ2-3,.,TGCAGCGCAGTCCCCTGGAACAGTATGAGCACAGATACGCAGTATTTT,CSAVPWNSMSTDTQYF
TRBV7-2,.,TRBJ1-1,.,TGTGCCAGCAGCTTAGCTCTGGGGGGACGGACTGAAGCTTTCTTT,CASSLALGGRTEAFF
TRBV7-9,once,TRBJ2-3,TRBD2,TGTGCCAGCAGCGACCGGGGGGGCGGCACAGATACGCAGTATTTT,CASSDRGGGTDTQYF
TRBV7-9,few,TRBJ2-5,.,TGTGCCAGCAGCACCTGGCTCCTTAATCAAGAGACCCAGTACTTC,CASSTWLLNQETQYF
TRBV5-1,few,TRBJ1-2,.,TGCGCCAGCAGCACGGACGGGGGTTTTGCCTATGGCTACACCTTC,CASSTDGGFAYGYTF
TRBV15,.,TRBJ1-2,TRBD1,TGTGCCACCAGCAGAGTGGCTGGGACAGGGGAGGATGGCTACACCTTC,CATSRVAGTGEDGYTF
TRBV29-1,.,TRBJ1-1,.,TGCAGCGTTCCGGGGGGCGGCACTGAAGCTTTCTTT,CSVPGGGTEAFF
TRBV7-2,.,TRBJ1-6,TRBD1,TGTGCCAGCAGCTTAGGGACAGGGGAGGGATCACCCCTCCACTTT,CASSLGTGEGSPLHF
TRBV4-3,few,TRBJ2-3,TRBD1,TGCGCCAGCAGCCAAGTGAAGGGTCGGACAGGGGTCACAGATACGCAGTATTTT,CASSQVKGRTGVTDTQYF
TRBV4-1,.,TRBJ2-7,.,TGCGCCAGCAGCCAAGACTCATCGGGGATATCCTACGAGCAGTACTTC,CASSQDSSGISYEQYF
TRBV4-1,.,TRBJ2-3,TRBD2,TGCGCCAGCAGCCATACCTGGCGGGGGGGCCTAGATACGCAGTATTTT,CASSHTWRGGLDTQYF
TRBV12-5,.,TRBJ2-5,.,TGTGCTAGTGGACCCCAGGCGGCAGGGACCCAGTACTTC,CASGPQAAGTQYF
TRBV19,.,TRBJ2-7,TRBD1,TGTGCCAGTAGTATATCCGGGACAGGAGATTACGAGCAGTACTTC,CASSISGTGDYEQYF
TRBV9,.,TRBJ1-2,.,TGTGCCAGCAGCTTCGCCCCGGACTATGGCTACACCTTC,CASSFAPDYGYTF
TRBV5-5,.,TRBJ2-3,.,TGTGCCAGCACGGGACTCCCACTTACTAGCACAGATACGCAGTATTTT,CASTGLPLTSTDTQYF
TRBV2,.,TRBJ2-2,TRBD1,TGTGCCAGCAGTGGGCAGGGGGTTGGGACCGGGGAGCTGTTTTTT,CASSGQGVGTGELFF
TRBV5-1,few,TRBJ2-7,TRBD2,TGCGCCAGCAGCTTGTCGGGGACTAGCGGCTCCGAGCAGTACTTC,CASSLSGTSGSEQYF
TRBV5-1,.,TRBJ2-7,TRBD2,TGCGCCAGCAGCTTGGGAGGGCTAGCGGGGGGCGAGCAGTACTTC,CASSLGGLAGGEQYF